This T cell receptor beta chain came from a study of blood T cell repertoires in COVID-19. Study background: The United States, Italy and Spain were the sources of the acute and convalescent COVID-19 samples. Nucleic acid was either cDNA or gDNA, and it came from T cells, B-cell-depleted T cells, or PBMCs.

Authors' analysis steps: Amplification from reference gene primers served as the basis for estimated nucleated cell counts. The method was immunoSEQ multiplex PCR; TCRdb's version includes in-frame clones alone and lacks a portion of them. V, J and clone size are those of that table, while D and trimming were read from the DNA. The sample contains 35,000 to 45,000 clones, 92% of which appear only once. CDR1 and CDR2 from the germline V gene are SGHNT and YENEEA. This CDR3 comprises 17 residues. Losses at the gene ends were 2 bases for V and 6 bases for J; bases not matched to a gene: 5. The chain uses TRBV11-3 and TRBJ2-2; 14 bases are a match to TRBD2. The origin of this receptor is a man aged 50 to 60 with active COVID-19. Sequencing used peripheral blood. The DNA for the CDR3 is TGTGCCAGCAGCTTATCGGGACTAGCGGGAGTGGCCGGGGAGCTGTTTTTT. Translated, it gives CASSLSGLAGVAGELFF. The variable domain in full, completed from reference TRBV11-3 and TRBJ2-2, reads EAGVVQSPRYKIIEKKQPVAFWCNPISGHNTLYWYLQNLGQGPELLIRYENEEAVDDSQLPKDRFSAERLKGVDSTLKIQPAELGDSAVYLCASSLSGLAGVAGELFFGEGSRLTVL.